This is a list of T cell receptor beta chains from one sample in a study of cytomegalovirus exposure and HLA in healthy donors. The data were produced by immunoSEQ multiplex PCR, yet TCRdb's version contains in-frame clones alone and is incomplete. Of roughly 100,000 clones in the sample, just under 95% are singletons; the top ten hold almost 0.9%. Sequencing input: PBMCs. All receptors come from a woman between 18 and 29 years old in good health and CMV-seronegative. CDR3s include the opening cysteine and the closing phenylalanine or tryptophan. Each record gives: clone size, D gene, V gene, J gene, CDR3 DNA, CDR3 protein. The D gene is left open where the match is weak. Size is stated for part of the rows, as once, few or many counts, or as a class when the clone is expanded.

-	TRBD1	TRBV7-3	TRBJ1-2	TGTGCCAGCAGCTTAGCCCCGGGACAGGGTGTCGACTATGGCTACACCTTC	CASSLAPGQGVDYGYTF
-	-	TRBV6-5	TRBJ2-1	TGTGCCAGCGATCGAGACGGGGCCTACAATGAGCAGTTCTTC	CASDRDGAYNEQFF
-	-	TRBV5-8	TRBJ1-6	TGTGCCAGCAGAACCGGGGTGCGGGATTCACCCCTCCACTTT	CASRTGVRDSPLHF
-	-	TRBV7-9	TRBJ2-7	TGTGCCAGCAGCTTAGATCTTCAGTCCCCTCGGACAGCACCCTACGAGCAGTACTTC	CASSLDLQSPRTAPYEQYF
-	-	TRBV6-6	TRBJ1-2	TGTGCCAGCAGTGGTCCACAGGGTATTGGCTACACCTTC	CASSGPQGIGYTF
once	TRBD2	TRBV5-8	TRBJ2-1	TGTGCCAGCTTCCCCCCTGGCGGGAGTAGGATCTTC	CASFPPGGSRIF
-	TRBD1	TRBV18	TRBJ1-2	TGTGCCAGCTCCCTCCAGGACAGGGACCTCTATGGCTACACCTTC	CASSLQDRDLYGYTF
-	-	TRBV6-1	TRBJ2-7	TGTGCCAGCAGTGACGACGGACAGAGGACCTACGAGCAGTACTTC	CASSDDGQRTYEQYF
once	-	TRBV10-1	TRBJ2-4	TGCGCCAGCGGGAACGGGATCGGCAAAAACATTCAGTACTTC	CASGNGIGKNIQYF
few	-	TRBV6-4	TRBJ2-5	TGTGCCAGCAGTGAATGGATGGGTTCGGGGGAGACCCAGTACTTC	CASSEWMGSGETQYF